These 15 T cell receptor beta chains share one sample of origin, sequenced in a study of blood T cell repertoires in COVID-19. Sequenced by immunoSEQ multiplex PCR; TCRdb stores in-frame clones only, minus some. This table has roughly 140,000 clones, over 70% appearing once. The sequenced sample consisted of peripheral blood. Receptor source: a man between 60 and 70 years old with acute or convalescent COVID-19.

For the CDR3, the DNA is TGTGCCAGCAGCCCACGGGGTTATACGCAGTATTTT. Translation: CASSPRGYTQYF. The V and J genes are TRBV6-5 and TRBJ2-3; perhaps TRBD2 as D (5 bases). V was cut by 6 bases and J by 7 bases, with 11 bases left in between. This CDR3 region has 12 residues. From germline, CDR1 is MNHEY and CDR2 SVGAGI.

The chain combines TRBV6-5 with TRBJ1-2, with 12 bases fitting TRBD1. The CDR3 is 15 amino acids. From germline, CDR1 is MNHEY and CDR2 SVGAGI. V lost 4 bases, J lost 8 bases, and 8 bases stayed unmatched. The CDR3 DNA is TGTGCCAGCAGTTCCCGGGACAGGGGGCCGAAAGGCTACACCTTC. Translating it yields CASSSRDRGPKGYTF.

The rearrangement links TRBV30 to TRBJ2-1, with 9 bases fitting TRBD2. The CDR3 covers 17 residues. Germline CDR1 reads GTSNPN; CDR2 reads SVGIG (reference sequence). Unmatched junction bases numbered 10, after V lost 3 bases and J lost 1 base. The CDR3 spells CAWRRRGAGGSYNEQFF. CDR3 coding DNA: TGTGCCTGGAGAAGAAGGGGAGCGGGAGGTTCCTACAATGAGCAGTTCTTC.

The chain couples TRBV27 to TRBJ2-7; maybe TRBD2 (5 bases). Trimming cost V 5 bases and J 4 bases, with 15 bases left between them. The germline gives CDR1 MNHEY, CDR2 SMNVEV (reference sequence). This CDR3 comprises 14 residues. The CDR3 here is CASSRVAAAYEQYF. The DNA for the CDR3 is TGTGCCAGCAGTAGAGTCGCAGCGGCTTACGAGCAGTACTTC.

The rearrangement joins TRBV6-5 to TRBJ2-1; D call uncertain. Trimming took 7 bases from V and 6 from J, leaving 10 bases between them. The CDR3 spans 12 residues. Germline values: CDR1 MNHEY, CDR2 SVGAGI. DNA for the CDR3: TGTGCCAGCAAAAGAGCGAGCAATGAGCAGTTCTTC. Amino acids: CASKRASNEQFF.

This clone has ten or more counts. The genes are TRBV3-1 (or the pseudogene TRBV3-2) and TRBJ1-5; TRBD1 matches 10 bases. The CDR3 runs to 15 residues. The V gene end was trimmed by 3 bases and the J gene end by 3 bases; junction bases not matched to a gene: 2. The germline gives CDR1 LGHDT, CDR2 YNNKEL (reference sequence). CDR3 sequence (DNA): TGTGCCAGCAGCCAGGACAGGGGGTACAATCAGCCCCAGCATTTT. It yields the protein CASSQDRGYNQPQHF.

This clone appeared once. The V and J genes are TRBV7-9 and TRBJ1-2, with 7 bases identical to TRBD1. CDR3 size: 16 residues. V was pared by 6 bases and J by 2 bases, with 12 bases of the junction left unmatched. Per germline, CDR1 SEHNR and CDR2 FQNEAQ (reference sequence). CDR3 sequence (DNA): TGTGCCAGCAGAGCCTCCCTGACAGGGAGGAACTATGGCTACACCTTC. Translated: CASRASLTGRNYGYTF.

The V and J genes are TRBV11-2 and TRBJ1-1, with D possibly being TRBD1 (6 bases). The CDR3 extends over 14 amino acids. Trimming shortened V by 5 bases and J by 5 bases, and 15 bases separated the two germline ends. Germline CDR1 and CDR2: SGHAT and FQNNGV. CDR3 in amino acids: CASSPAAGVTEAFF. DNA of the CDR3: TGTGCCAGCAGCCCAGCGGCAGGGGTGACTGAAGCTTTCTTT.

The chain has TRBV13 and TRBJ2-7, with D perhaps matching TRBD1 (6 bases). CDR1 and CDR2 from the germline V gene are PRHDT and FYEKMQ (reference sequence). V lost 5 bases to trimming and J lost 6 bases, with 14 bases between them. CDR3 length: 13 residues. CDR3 amino acids: CASSPRGVGEQYF. The CDR3, as DNA: TGTGCCAGCAGCCCCAGGGGCGTGGGCGAGCAGTACTTC.

V and J are TRBV7-2 and TRBJ2-1; a possible D gene is TRBD2 (6 bases). In germline, CDR1 is SGHTA, CDR2 FQGNSA. V was shortened by 5 bases and J by 1 base, with 12 bases between the two germline ends. The CDR3 consists of 15 residues. The DNA for the CDR3 is TGTGCCAGCAGCCCATCCGGGGGTTCCTACAATGAGCAGTTCTTC. This codes for CASSPSGGSYNEQFF. Supplemented by reference TRBV7-2 and TRBJ2-1, the full variable domain reads GAGVSQSPSNKVTEKGKDVELRCDPISGHTALYWYRQSLGQGLEFLIYFQGNSAPDKSGLPSDRFSAERTGGSVSTLTIQRTQQEDSAVYLCASSPSGGSYNEQFFGPGTRLTVL.

The rearrangement joins TRBV6-5 to TRBJ1-1; possibly TRBD1 for D (5 bases). This CDR3 has 15 residues. Germline CDR1 MNHEY, CDR2 SVGAGI. Trimming cost V 6 bases and J 4 bases, with 18 bases left between them. The CDR3 loop reads CASSTLGGEGTEAFF. CDR3 DNA: TGTGCCAGCAGCACACTGGGGGGTGAGGGCACTGAAGCTTTCTTT.

The chain employs TRBV5-5 and TRBJ2-7; 9 bases fit TRBD1. Unmatched junction bases numbered 6, after V lost 4 bases and J lost 4 bases. Looked up from germline, CDR1 is SGHKS and CDR2 is YYEKEE (reference sequence). CDR3 size: 14 residues. The CDR3 loop is CASSLDRGEYEQYF. As DNA, the CDR3 is TGTGCCAGCAGCCTGGACAGGGGAGAATACGAGCAGTACTTC.

The J gene is TRBJ2-7, the V gene TRBV7-2; tentatively, D is TRBD2 (6 bases). Trimming shortened V by 5 bases and J by 4 bases, and 9 bases separated the two germline ends. The germline gives CDR1 SGHTA, CDR2 FQGNSA. The CDR3 spans 12 residues. In DNA form, the CDR3 reads TGTGCCAGCAGCCGGACTACATACGAGCAGTACTTC. This sequence encodes CASSRTTYEQYF.

This clone was seen more than once but under ten times. V is TRBV7-9 and J is TRBJ2-3; weak D call: TRBD1 (5 bases). Trimming removed 4 bases from V and 11 bases from J, with 10 bases in between. The CDR3 sequence is 11 residues long. CDR1 and CDR2 (germline): SEHNR, FQNEAQ (reference sequence). CDR3 in DNA: TGTGCCAGCAGCTCCTTAGACAGGCAGTATTTT. Residues: CASSSLDRQYF.

The chain carries TRBV27 and TRBJ1-1; a weak D match, TRBD1 (5 bases). Looked up from germline, CDR1 is MNHEY and CDR2 is SMNVEV (reference sequence). The CDR3 runs 14 residues. The V end lost 6 bases, the J end lost 4 bases, and 15 bases lay between the germline ends. The CDR3 here is CASRVAGLGTEAFF. CDR3 nucleotide sequence: TGTGCCAGCAGGGTGGCAGGGTTAGGCACTGAAGCTTTCTTT.